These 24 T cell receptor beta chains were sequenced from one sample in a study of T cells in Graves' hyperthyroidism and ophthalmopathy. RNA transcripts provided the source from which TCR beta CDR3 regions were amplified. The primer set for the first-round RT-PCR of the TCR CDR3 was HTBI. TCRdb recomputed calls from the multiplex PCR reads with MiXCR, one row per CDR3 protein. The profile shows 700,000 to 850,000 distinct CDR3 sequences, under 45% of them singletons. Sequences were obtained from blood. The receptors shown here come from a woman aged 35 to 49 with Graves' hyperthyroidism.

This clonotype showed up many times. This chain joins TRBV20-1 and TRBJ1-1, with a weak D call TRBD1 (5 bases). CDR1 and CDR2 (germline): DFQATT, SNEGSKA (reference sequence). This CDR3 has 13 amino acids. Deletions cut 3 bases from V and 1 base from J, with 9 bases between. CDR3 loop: CSASGHTNTEAFF. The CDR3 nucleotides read TGCAGTGCTAGCGGACACACGAACACTGAAGCTTTCTTT.

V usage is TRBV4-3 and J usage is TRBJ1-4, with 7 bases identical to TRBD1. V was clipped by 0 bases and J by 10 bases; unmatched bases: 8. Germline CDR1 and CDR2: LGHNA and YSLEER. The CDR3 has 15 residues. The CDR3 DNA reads TGCGCCAGCAGCCAAGAAGGGGGCGCGTCCAGAAAACTGTTTTTT. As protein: CASSQEGGASRKLFF.

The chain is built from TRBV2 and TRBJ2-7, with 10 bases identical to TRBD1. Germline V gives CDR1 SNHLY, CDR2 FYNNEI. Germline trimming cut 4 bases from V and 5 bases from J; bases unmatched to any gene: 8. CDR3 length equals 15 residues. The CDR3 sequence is CASSVSGTGEHEQYF. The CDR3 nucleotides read TGTGCCAGCAGTGTTTCCGGGACAGGGGAACACGAGCAGTACTTC.

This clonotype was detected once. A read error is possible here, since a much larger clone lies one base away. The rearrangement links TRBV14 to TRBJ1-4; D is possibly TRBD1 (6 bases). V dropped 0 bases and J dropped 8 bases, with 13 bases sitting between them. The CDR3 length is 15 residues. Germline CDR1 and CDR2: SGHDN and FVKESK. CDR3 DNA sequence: TGTGCCAGCAGCCAAGATGGGGCAGGGGACGAAAAACTGTTTTTT. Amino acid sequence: CASSQDGAGDEKLFF.

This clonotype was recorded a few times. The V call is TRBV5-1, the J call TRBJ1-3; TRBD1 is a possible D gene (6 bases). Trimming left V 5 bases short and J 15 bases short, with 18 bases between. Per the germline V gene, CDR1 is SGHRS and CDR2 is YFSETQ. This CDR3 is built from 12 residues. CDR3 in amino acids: CASRNQRDTTYF. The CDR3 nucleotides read TGCGCCAGCAGAAACCAACGGGACACGACATATTTT.

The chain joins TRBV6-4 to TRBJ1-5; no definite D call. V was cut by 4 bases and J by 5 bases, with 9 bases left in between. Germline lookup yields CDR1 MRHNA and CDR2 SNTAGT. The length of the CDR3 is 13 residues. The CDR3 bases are TGTGCCAGCAGTGCCGGCCCTTATCAGCCCCAGCATTTT. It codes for CASSAGPYQPQHF.

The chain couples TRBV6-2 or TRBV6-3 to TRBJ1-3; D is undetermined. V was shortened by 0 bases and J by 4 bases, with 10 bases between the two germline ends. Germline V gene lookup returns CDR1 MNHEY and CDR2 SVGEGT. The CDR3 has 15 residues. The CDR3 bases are TGTGCCAGCAGTTACTCGCGGGCCGGCGGAAACACCATATATTTT. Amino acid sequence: CASSYSRAGGNTIYF.

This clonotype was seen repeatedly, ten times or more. The CDR3 DNA reads as TGCAGCGCGGGACAGCCCTACGAGCAGTACTTC. Protein product: CSAGQPYEQYF. The V call is TRBV29-1, the J call TRBJ2-7, with TRBD1 matching over 7 bases. J lost 2 bases, V lost 7 bases, and 2 bases had no gene match. The CDR3 has 11 residues. Germline CDR1 reads SQVTM; CDR2 reads ANQGSEA.

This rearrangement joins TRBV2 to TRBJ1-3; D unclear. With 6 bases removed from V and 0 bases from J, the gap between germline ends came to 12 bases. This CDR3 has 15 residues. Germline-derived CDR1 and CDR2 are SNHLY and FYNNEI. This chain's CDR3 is CASSHEGLSGNTIYF. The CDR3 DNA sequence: TGTGCCAGCAGCCACGAGGGCCTCTCTGGAAACACCATATATTTT.

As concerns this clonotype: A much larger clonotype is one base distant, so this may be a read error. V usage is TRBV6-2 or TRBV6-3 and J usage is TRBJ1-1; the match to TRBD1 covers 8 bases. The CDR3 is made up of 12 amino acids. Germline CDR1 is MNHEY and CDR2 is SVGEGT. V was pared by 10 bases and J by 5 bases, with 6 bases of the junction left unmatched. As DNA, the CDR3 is TGTGCCACCGGACAGGGACGGACTGAAGCTTTCTTT. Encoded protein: CATGQGRTEAFF.

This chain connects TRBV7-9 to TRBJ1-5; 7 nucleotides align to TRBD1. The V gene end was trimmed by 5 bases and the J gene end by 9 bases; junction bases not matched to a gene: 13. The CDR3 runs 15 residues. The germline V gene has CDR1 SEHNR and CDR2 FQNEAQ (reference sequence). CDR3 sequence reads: CASSQDRTGEGPQHF. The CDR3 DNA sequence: TGTGCCAGCAGCCAAGATCGGACAGGAGAAGGGCCCCAGCATTTT.

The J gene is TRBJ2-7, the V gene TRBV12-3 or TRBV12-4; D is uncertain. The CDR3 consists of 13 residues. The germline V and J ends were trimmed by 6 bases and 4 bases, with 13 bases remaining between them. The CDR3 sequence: CASRRHPNYEQYF. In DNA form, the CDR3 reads TGTGCCAGCAGAAGACACCCAAATTACGAGCAGTACTTC.

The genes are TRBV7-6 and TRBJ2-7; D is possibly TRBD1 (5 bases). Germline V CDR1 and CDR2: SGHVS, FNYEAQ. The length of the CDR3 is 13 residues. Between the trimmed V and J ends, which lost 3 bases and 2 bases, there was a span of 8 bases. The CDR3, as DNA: TGTGCCAGCAGCTTTCAGACAGCCTACGAGCAGTACTTC. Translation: CASSFQTAYEQYF.

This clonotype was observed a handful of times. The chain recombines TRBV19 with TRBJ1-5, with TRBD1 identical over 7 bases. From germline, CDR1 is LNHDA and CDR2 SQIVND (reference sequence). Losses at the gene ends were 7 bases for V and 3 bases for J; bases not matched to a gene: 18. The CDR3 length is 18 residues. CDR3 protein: CASKGAYDSHTINQPQHF. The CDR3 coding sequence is TGTGCCAGTAAGGGGGCTTACGACAGCCATACCATCAATCAGCCCCAGCATTTT.

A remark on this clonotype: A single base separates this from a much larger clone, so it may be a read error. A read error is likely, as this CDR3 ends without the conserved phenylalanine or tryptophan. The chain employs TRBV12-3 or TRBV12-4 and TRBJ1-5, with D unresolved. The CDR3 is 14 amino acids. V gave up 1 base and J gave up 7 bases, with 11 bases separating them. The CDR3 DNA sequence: TGTGCCAGCAGTTTAGGTCTCGGATGGCAGCCCCAGCATCTT. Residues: CASSLGLGWQPQHL.

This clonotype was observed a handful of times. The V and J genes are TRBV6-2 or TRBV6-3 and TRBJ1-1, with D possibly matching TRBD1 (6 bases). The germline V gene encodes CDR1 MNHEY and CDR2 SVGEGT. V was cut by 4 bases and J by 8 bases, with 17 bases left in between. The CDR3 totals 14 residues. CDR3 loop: CASSSWTGGREAFF. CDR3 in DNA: TGTGCCAGCAGTTCCTGGACGGGGGGCAGAGAAGCTTTCTTT.

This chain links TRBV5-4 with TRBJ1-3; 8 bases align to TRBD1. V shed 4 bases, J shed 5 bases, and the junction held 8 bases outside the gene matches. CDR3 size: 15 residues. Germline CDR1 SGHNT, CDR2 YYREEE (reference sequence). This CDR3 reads CASSATGGSRNTIYF. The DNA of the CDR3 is TGTGCCAGCAGCGCAACAGGGGGTAGCAGAAACACCATATATTTT.

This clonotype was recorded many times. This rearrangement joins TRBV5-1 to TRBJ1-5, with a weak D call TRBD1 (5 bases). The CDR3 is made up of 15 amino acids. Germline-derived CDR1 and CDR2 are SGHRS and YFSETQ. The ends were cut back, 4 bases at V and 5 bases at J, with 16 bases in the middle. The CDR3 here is CASSPGSGYYQPQHF. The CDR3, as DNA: TGCGCCAGCAGCCCTGGGTCAGGGTACTATCAGCCCCAGCATTTT.

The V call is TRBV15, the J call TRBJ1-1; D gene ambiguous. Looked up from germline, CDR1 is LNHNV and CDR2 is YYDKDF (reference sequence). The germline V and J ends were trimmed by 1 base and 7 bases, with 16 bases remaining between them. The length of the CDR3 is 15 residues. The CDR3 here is CATSRVRVGGNEAFF. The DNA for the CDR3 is TGTGCCACCAGCAGAGTAAGAGTTGGAGGTAATGAAGCTTTCTTT.

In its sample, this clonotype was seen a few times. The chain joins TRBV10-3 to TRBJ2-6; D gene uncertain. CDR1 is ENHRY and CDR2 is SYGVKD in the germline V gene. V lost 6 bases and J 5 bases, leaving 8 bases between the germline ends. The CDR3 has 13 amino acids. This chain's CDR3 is CAISGRRANVLTF. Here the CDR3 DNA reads TGTGCCATCAGCGGTCGTCGGGCCAACGTCCTGACTTTC.

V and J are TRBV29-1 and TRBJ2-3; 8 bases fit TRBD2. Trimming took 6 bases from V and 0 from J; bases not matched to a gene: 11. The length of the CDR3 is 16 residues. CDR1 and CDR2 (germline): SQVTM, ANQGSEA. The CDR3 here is CSVGPLLAASTDTQYF. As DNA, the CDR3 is TGCAGCGTGGGACCCTTACTAGCGGCGAGCACAGATACGCAGTATTTT.

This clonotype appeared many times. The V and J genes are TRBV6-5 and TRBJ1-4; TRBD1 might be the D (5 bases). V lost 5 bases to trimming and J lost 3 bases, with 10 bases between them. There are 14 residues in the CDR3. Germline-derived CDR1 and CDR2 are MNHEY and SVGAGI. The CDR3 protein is CASSPGLANEKLFF. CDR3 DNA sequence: TGTGCCAGCAGTCCGGGACTAGCTAATGAAAAACTGTTTTTT.

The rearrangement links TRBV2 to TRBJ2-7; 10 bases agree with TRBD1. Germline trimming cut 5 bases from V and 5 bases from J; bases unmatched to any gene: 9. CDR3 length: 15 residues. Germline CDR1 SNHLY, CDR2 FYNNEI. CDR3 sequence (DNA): TGTGCCAGCAGTTCCCCGGGACAGGGGTCCCACGAGCAGTACTTC. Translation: CASSSPGQGSHEQYF.

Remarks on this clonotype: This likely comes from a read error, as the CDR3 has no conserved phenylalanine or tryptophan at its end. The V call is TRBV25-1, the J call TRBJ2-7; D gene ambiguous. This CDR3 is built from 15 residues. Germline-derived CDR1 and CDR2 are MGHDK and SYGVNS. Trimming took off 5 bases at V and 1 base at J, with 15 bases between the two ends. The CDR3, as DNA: TGTGCCAGCAGTTTCGGATCGGCGGATTCCTACGAGCAGTACCTC. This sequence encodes CASSFGSADSYEQYL.